This TCR beta chain is from a study of shared clonotypes between healthy human individuals. Study details: Per-donor plates numbered three CD4 naive, three CD4 memory, two CD8 naive and one CD8 memory. Study-wide results and limits: Clonotype sharing across donors was expected to vary with sequencing depth. The sharing of around 5% of naive CD4 clonotypes was seen across several donors.

Germline V gene sequence: CDR1 SQVTM, CDR2 ANQGSEA. V trimming: 4 bases; J trimming: 6 bases; junction bases outside the gene matches: 6. The CDR3 has 13 residues. In the case of this clone: Its antigen is not identified.

Some clones are missing from TCRdb's copy, which holds only in-frame ones; the method was immunoSEQ multiplex PCR. Among some 1 million clones listed, under 80% were seen once. This clonotype originated in a man between 18 and 29 years old in good health. Material for sequencing was memory CD4+ T cells sorted from blood. Specified subset: CD45RA-negative fraction. The chain uses TRBV29-1 and TRBJ1-2, with 9 nucleotides matching TRBD1. The chain's CDR3 is CSVGRDRVDGYTF. CDR3 coding DNA: TGCAGCGTTGGGCGGGACAGGGTTGATGGCTACACCTTC.